A single sample is the source of the 30 T cell receptor beta chains below, sequenced in a study of cytomegalovirus exposure and HLA in healthy donors. Profiled with immunoSEQ multiplex PCR; TCRdb holds only in-frame clones, not every one. Here the sample spans about 330,000 clones, approximately 86% being singletons. The source material was PBMCs. These receptors came from a woman in her thirties in good health and CMV-seropositive.

Turning to this clone: The same CDR3 also results from other DNA sequences found in this sample. The rearrangement joins TRBV9 to TRBJ2-1, with 9 bases matching TRBD2. This CDR3 comprises 15 residues. CDR1 and CDR2 (germline): SGDLS, YYNGEE. V shed 0 bases, J shed 4 bases, and the junction held 2 bases outside the gene matches. CDR3 DNA: TGTGCCAGCAGCGTAGGTAGCGGGGGTTACAATGAGCAGTTCTTC. Amino acids: CASSVGSGGYNEQFF.

CDR3 region: CASSELGLGGETQYF. CDR3 DNA: TGTGCCAGCAGTGAACTGGGACTAGGGGGAGAGACCCAGTACTTC. The chain combines TRBV6-1 with TRBJ2-5, with 8 nucleotides matching TRBD2. The V gene end was trimmed by 2 bases and the J gene end by 4 bases; junction bases not matched to a gene: 6. The length of the CDR3 is 15 residues. The germline V gene encodes CDR1 MNHNS and CDR2 SASEGT.

This rearrangement joins TRBV9 to TRBJ2-2; tentatively, D is TRBD1 (5 bases). This CDR3 has 12 amino acids. The ends were cut back, 4 bases at V and 10 bases at J, with 11 bases in the middle. Germline V gives CDR1 SGDLS, CDR2 YYNGEE. The CDR3 nucleotides read TGTGCCAGCAGCCCCAAGGGGATGGAGCTGTTTTTT. As protein: CASSPKGMELFF.

The DNA of the CDR3 is TGTGCCAGCAAGAGCTCCTATAATTCACCCCTCCACTTT. Its translation is CASKSSYNSPLHF. The rearrangement links TRBV6-5 to TRBJ1-6; no clear D. Trimming shortened V by 7 bases and J by 0 bases, and 4 bases separated the two germline ends. This CDR3 spans 13 amino acids. From germline, CDR1 is MNHEY and CDR2 SVGAGI.

This clone has just one count. The chain joins TRBV7-6 to TRBJ2-7, with TRBD2 matching 9 bases. CDR1 is SGHVS, CDR2 FNYEAQ, per germline. Trimming cost V 1 base and J 3 bases; bases outside gene matches: 4. The CDR3 is 15 residues long. The CDR3: CASSLGGGAVYEQYF. The CDR3 DNA is TGTGCCAGCAGCTTAGGCGGGGGGGCGGTCTACGAGCAGTACTTC.

The chain links TRBV6-5 to TRBJ2-5; D is unclear. Germline values: CDR1 MNHEY, CDR2 SVGAGI. With 2 bases removed from V and 4 bases from J, the gap between germline ends came to 14 bases. The CDR3 extends over 15 amino acids. The CDR3 DNA reads TGTGCCAGCAGTTACAATAGGGCAGCCGGAGAGACCCAGTACTTC. This translates into CASSYNRAAGETQYF.

This chain links TRBV7-3 with TRBJ2-5; D unresolved. The CDR3 consists of 13 residues. Per germline, CDR1 SGHTA and CDR2 FQGTGA. Trimming shortened V by 5 bases and J by 4 bases, and 11 bases separated the two germline ends. The DNA of the CDR3 is TGTGCCAGCAGCCAAGGAGAAGCAGAGACCCAGTACTTC. This translates into CASSQGEAETQYF.

J is TRBJ2-1 and V is TRBV10-2, with a weak D call TRBD1 (6 bases). Germline assignment: CDR1 WSHSY and CDR2 SAAADI. The CDR3 spans 14 residues. V lost 7 bases, J lost 6 bases, and 16 bases lay in between. CDR3 region: CASNQGRSRNEQFF. As DNA, the CDR3 is TGCGCCAGCAACCAGGGGCGATCACGCAATGAGCAGTTCTTC.

The gene calls are TRBV23-1 and TRBJ2-7; D is undetermined. TRBV23-1 falls under the ORF class, with uncertain function. This CDR3 has 14 residues. The V end lost 0 bases, the J end lost 3 bases, and 9 bases lay between the germline ends. The CDR3 protein is CASSQSSKDYEQYF. For the CDR3, the DNA is TGCGCCAGCAGTCAATCTTCGAAGGACTACGAGCAGTACTTC.

The rearrangement uses TRBV28 and TRBJ2-5, with D possibly being TRBD2 (7 bases). Between the trimmed V and J ends, which lost 6 bases and 2 bases, there was a span of 16 bases. Germline CDR1 reads MDHEN; CDR2 reads SYDVKM. This CDR3 contains 15 residues. This CDR3 is CASSQGLGGQETQYF. For the CDR3, the DNA is TGTGCCAGCAGCCAAGGACTAGGGGGGCAAGAGACCCAGTACTTC. Using reference TRBV28 and TRBJ2-5 for the parts outside the CDR3, the full variable domain is DVKVTQSSRYLVKRTGEKVFLECVQDMDHENMFWYRQDPGLGLRLIYFSYDVKMKEKGDIPEGYSVSREKKERFSLILESASTNQTSMYLCASSQGLGGQETQYFGPGTRLLVL.

CDR3 residues: CASSLTKDSSTDTQYF. CDR3 nucleotides: TGTGCCAGCAGTTTAACAAAAGACTCTAGCACAGATACGCAGTATTTT. This sequence joins TRBV28 and TRBJ2-3, with unresolved D. This CDR3 comprises 16 residues. In germline, CDR1 is MDHEN, CDR2 SYDVKM. The ends were cut back, 2 bases at V and 0 bases at J, with 12 bases in the middle.

As regards this clone: This same CDR3 is encoded by further DNA sequences in the sample. The V and J genes are TRBV19 and TRBJ1-5; D not certain. The germline V gene encodes CDR1 LNHDA and CDR2 SQIVND (reference sequence). The CDR3 covers 14 residues. Trimming pared 1 base from V and 1 base from J, leaving 5 bases between. DNA of the CDR3: TGTGCCAGTAGTATAGGTGCCAGCAATCAGCCCCAGCATTTT. Translation gives CASSIGASNQPQHF.

This clone has just a few counts. The chain links TRBV2 to TRBJ1-2; 8 nucleotides agree with TRBD1. The CDR3 consists of 13 residues. V shed 6 bases and J 8 bases; nucleotides not matched to a gene: 8. Germline V gene data show CDR1 as SNHLY and CDR2 as FYNNEI. CDR3 nucleotide sequence: TGTGCCAGCAGCCCGACAGGGGAGTTCGGCTACACCTTC. It is translated as CASSPTGEFGYTF. Variable domain in full (rest from reference TRBV2 and TRBJ1-2): EPEVTQTPSHQVTQMGQEVILRCVPISNHLYFYWYRQILGQKVEFLVSFYNNEISEKSEIFDDQFSVERPDGSNFTLKIRSTKLEDSAMYFCASSPTGEFGYTFGSGTRLTVV.

The chain couples TRBV7-3 to TRBJ2-3; D remains unclear. The CDR3 is 14 amino acids. From germline, CDR1 is SGHTA and CDR2 FQGTGA. Trimming took off 8 bases at V and 0 bases at J, with 12 bases between the two ends. The CDR3 bases are TGTGCCAGCCGTTTGTTAGCTAGCACAGATACGCAGTATTTT. It encodes CASRLLASTDTQYF.

This clone was counted a single time. The chain's CDR3 is CSARRYNEQFF. CDR3 DNA: TGCAGTGCTAGGCGGTACAATGAGCAGTTCTTC. The chain has TRBV20-1 and TRBJ2-1; no clear D gene. V lost 3 bases to trimming and J lost 4 bases, with 4 bases between them. The length of the CDR3 is 11 residues. The germline V gene encodes CDR1 DFQATT and CDR2 SNEGSKA (reference sequence).

The gene calls are TRBV4-3 and TRBJ2-7; D call uncertain. Germline CDR1 and CDR2: LGHNA and YSLEER. Deletions cut 5 bases from V and 2 bases from J, with 16 bases between. This CDR3 contains 15 residues. The CDR3 sequence is CASSDSFGETYEQYF. The DNA for the CDR3 is TGCGCCAGCAGCGATTCTTTTGGGGAAACCTACGAGCAGTACTTC.

This clone was picked up one time. V is TRBV28 and J is TRBJ2-7; 7 nucleotides line up with TRBD1. Germline lookup yields CDR1 MDHEN and CDR2 SYDVKM. Unmatched junction bases numbered 11, after V lost 6 bases and J lost 9 bases. CDR3 length equals 13 residues. Here the CDR3 DNA reads TGTGCCAGCAGATCGGGACAGTTCTTTTCGCAGTACTTC. Its translation: CASRSGQFFSQYF.

The chain employs TRBV19 and TRBJ1-2; 8 positions match TRBD1. Trimming at V came to 11 bases and at J to 5 bases, leaving 7 bases not matched to a gene. The CDR3 length is 12 residues. Germline CDR1 reads LNHDA; CDR2 reads SQIVND (reference sequence). The CDR3 DNA follows: TGTGCCGGGATCCGGACAGGGTATGGCTACACCTTC. Amino acid sequence: CAGIRTGYGYTF.

The CDR3 sequence: CASRGLGTNEKLFF. The CDR3 DNA follows: TGCGCCAGCAGGGGCCTGGGGACTAATGAAAAACTGTTTTTT. The V gene is TRBV5-1, the J gene TRBJ1-4; unclear D gene. Germline values: CDR1 SGHRS, CDR2 YFSETQ. V lost 5 bases, J lost 2 bases, and 10 bases lay in between. This CDR3 is built from 14 residues.

The chain recombines TRBV5-4 with TRBJ2-7; D not certain. The CDR3 loop spans 15 amino acids. CDR1 is SGHNT, CDR2 YYREEE, per germline (reference sequence). Trimming took 0 bases from V and 2 from J, leaving 12 bases between them. Here the CDR3 reads CASSLEGPRAYEQYF. The CDR3 bases are TGTGCCAGCAGCTTGGAGGGCCCCCGAGCCTACGAGCAGTACTTC.

This clone occurred once. The rearrangement joins TRBV18 to TRBJ1-5, with a tentative D call TRBD1 (5 bases). Germline CDR1 is KGHSH and CDR2 is LQKENI. The CDR3 totals 14 residues. Trimming left V 4 bases short and J 0 bases short, with 7 bases between. The CDR3 here is CASSRDHSNQPQHF. DNA of the CDR3: TGTGCCAGCTCACGGGACCATAGCAATCAGCCCCAGCATTTT.

This clone was seen only once. V usage is TRBV2 and J usage is TRBJ2-3, with 9 positions matching TRBD1. From germline, CDR1 is SNHLY and CDR2 FYNNEI. The CDR3 has 15 residues. V dropped 6 bases and J dropped 4; count of bases not matched to a gene: 8. The CDR3 loop is CASRGTGRSADTQYF. The CDR3, as DNA: TGTGCCAGCAGAGGGACAGGGCGGTCGGCAGATACGCAGTATTTT.

This clone was seen more than once but under ten times. The chain links TRBV6-4 to TRBJ2-2, with D uncertain. The CDR3 covers 14 residues. Trimming removed 3 bases at V and 4 bases at J, with 9 bases between. The germline CDR1 and CDR2 sequences are MRHNA and SNTAGT. For the CDR3, the DNA is TGTGCCAGCAGTGAAATGTCGGGCACCGGGGAGCTGTTTTTT. It translates to CASSEMSGTGELFF.

The table lists this clone with many counts. V and J are TRBV25-1 and TRBJ2-1; no firm D call. Looked up from germline, CDR1 is MGHDK and CDR2 is SYGVNS. This CDR3 is 11 amino acids long. CDR3 sequence: CSSGWYNEQFF. CDR3 sequence (DNA): TGTTCTTCCGGGTGGTACAATGAGCAGTTCTTC.

This clone appeared a few times. The chain carries TRBV6-6 and TRBJ2-1, with 7 bases fitting TRBD2. The CDR3 covers 16 residues. The V and J ends lost 5 bases and 9 bases, in that order; junction bases with no gene match: 16. Looked up from germline, CDR1 is MNHNY and CDR2 is SVGAGI (reference sequence). In nucleotides, the CDR3 is TGTGCCAGCAGTAGTAATAACCGGGAGGCGGGCGGTGAGCAGTTCTTC. It is translated as CASSSNNREAGGEQFF.

The V gene is TRBV7-8, the J gene TRBJ2-3; D gene ambiguous. Trimming removed 4 bases at V and 3 bases at J, with 5 bases between. The CDR3 is 12 amino acids. Germline V CDR1 and CDR2: SGHVS, FQNEAQ. DNA of the CDR3: TGTGCCAGCAGCTCTGGAACAGATACGCAGTATTTT. Translated, it gives CASSSGTDTQYF.

The CDR3 nucleotides read TGTGCCAGCAGTGAACTGAGTTCCTACAATGAGCAGTTCTTC. Translated, it gives CASSELSSYNEQFF. The genes are TRBV2 and TRBJ2-1, with unresolved D. This CDR3 is built from 14 residues. Germline V gene sequence: CDR1 SNHLY, CDR2 FYNNEI. V lost 2 bases to trimming and J lost 1 base, with 6 bases between them.

As for this clone: Distinct nucleotide sequences in the sample also encode this CDR3. J is TRBJ1-2 and V is TRBV19; no firm D call. Trimming cost V 5 bases and J 1 base, with 5 bases left between them. The CDR3 covers 12 residues. Germline V lookup: CDR1 LNHDA, CDR2 SQIVND (reference sequence). CDR3: CASSVGNYGYTF. The DNA for the CDR3 is TGTGCCAGTAGTGTTGGTAACTATGGCTACACCTTC.

The chain couples TRBV29-1 to TRBJ2-1; no definite D call. Germline V gene sequence: CDR1 SQVTM, CDR2 ANQGSEA. Trimming pared 3 bases from V and 6 bases from J, leaving 12 bases between. The CDR3 loop spans 13 amino acids. The CDR3: CSVEPGRVNEQFF. The CDR3 DNA reads as TGCAGCGTTGAGCCAGGTCGGGTCAATGAGCAGTTCTTC.

This clone showed up just once. The V call is TRBV4-2, the J call TRBJ2-7; either TRBD1 or TRBD2 may fit D (5 bases each). The CDR3 has 13 amino acids. Germline CDR1 and CDR2: LGHNA and YNFKEQ. Trimming removed 4 bases at V and 6 bases at J, with 13 bases between. The CDR3, as DNA: TGTGCCAGCAGCCCCTGGGCAGGGAGCGAGCAGTACTTC. It yields the protein CASSPWAGSEQYF.